This TCR beta chain was sequenced for a study of cytomegalovirus exposure and HLA in healthy donors. The CDR3 is 17 residues long. V trimming: 3 bases; J trimming: 1 base; junction bases outside the gene matches: 8. Germline V gene data show CDR1 as GTSNPN and CDR2 as SVGIG (reference sequence). The PCR made use of 60 Vbeta and 13 Jbeta primers. Using immunoSEQ multiplex PCR, the repertoire was profiled, and TCRdb retains in-frame clones only, with some absent. This repertoire includes about 200,000 clones. Input material: PBMCs. This clonotype originated in a boy aged 5-17 years in good health and CMV-seronegative. The rearrangement links TRBV30 to TRBJ1-6; the match to TRBD1 covers 8 bases. The CDR3 nucleotides read TGTGCCTGGAGCCCGGACAGGGTCAAATCCTATAATTCACCCCTCCACTTT. This translates into CAWSPDRVKSYNSPLHF.